A single sample gave rise to the 14 T cell receptor beta chains below, sequenced in a study of blood T cells in healthy people across ages. The authors ran a second PCR of 7 to 11 cycles using a sample-barcoded 5' primer and a J-beta primer mix. TCRdb redid the calling of the 5' RACE reads with MiXCR, one entry per CDR3 protein. The sample lists more than 600,000 distinct CDR3 sequences, roughly 25% occurring once. This same sample was also taken into another study, of T cells of mothers and their children.

The sequencing input was blood. The receptors were gathered from a boy between 10 and 17 years old in good health.

This clonotype appeared a few times. The chain carries TRBV6-2 or TRBV6-3 and TRBJ1-4, with a weak D call TRBD1 (5 bases). The length of the CDR3 is 13 residues. Germline CDR1 and CDR2: MNHEY and SVGEGT. V lost 2 bases, J lost 8 bases, and 9 bases lay in between. The CDR3 reads CASSYAGTEKLFF. The CDR3 DNA follows: TGTGCCAGCAGTTACGCGGGGACCGAAAAACTGTTTTTT.

This clonotype was counted between two and nine times. The J gene is TRBJ2-5, the V gene TRBV28; TRBD1 matches 10 bases. Gene TRBJ2-7 matches the end of the DNA better, so the J call may be wrong. CDR1 is MDHEN and CDR2 is SYDVKM in the germline V gene. The CDR3 loop spans 16 amino acids. The CDR3 DNA follows: TGTGCCAGCAGTGATCCTCCCGGGACAGGGGATGACGAGCAGTACTTC. Translated, it gives CASSDPPGTGDDEQYF.

V is TRBV29-1 and J is TRBJ1-2, with 7 bases lining up with TRBD1. The V gene end was trimmed by 7 bases and the J gene end by 2 bases; junction bases not matched to a gene: 10. CDR3 length: 14 residues. Germline V gives CDR1 SQVTM, CDR2 ANQGSEA. Here the CDR3 reads CSAIQGMENYGYTF. The CDR3 DNA reads as TGCAGCGCTATACAGGGGATGGAGAACTATGGCTACACCTTC.

This clonotype was seen more than once but under ten times. This rearrangement joins TRBV29-1 to TRBJ2-7, with 13 bases fitting TRBD2. The CDR3 runs to 16 residues. V shed 1 base, J shed 5 bases, and the junction held 8 bases outside the gene matches. Germline assignment: CDR1 SQVTM and CDR2 ANQGSEA. CDR3: CSVEVGLAGVSNEQYF. For the CDR3, the DNA is TGCAGCGTTGAAGTTGGACTAGCGGGAGTAAGTAACGAGCAGTACTTC.

This chain joins TRBV20-1 and TRBJ2-1; TRBD1 aligns across 8 bases. The CDR3 is made up of 15 amino acids. With V trimmed by 4 bases and J by 0 bases, 5 bases remained unmatched. Germline V lookup: CDR1 DFQATT, CDR2 SNEGSKA (reference sequence). CDR3 DNA: TGCAGTGCTACGGGGACAGGAAACTCCTACAATGAGCAGTTCTTC. This encodes CSATGTGNSYNEQFF.

This clonotype was observed a handful of times. V usage is TRBV6-1 and J usage is TRBJ2-4; D perhaps matches TRBD1 (6 bases). The germline V gene has CDR1 MNHNS and CDR2 SASEGT. The CDR3 has 15 amino acids. V lost 2 bases and J 2 bases, leaving 10 bases between the germline ends. CDR3 protein: CASSEYRDTKNIQYF. Here the CDR3 DNA reads TGTGCCAGCAGTGAATACAGGGATACCAAAAACATTCAGTACTTC.

This clonotype was seen a few times. The rearrangement uses TRBV7-8 and TRBJ2-5; a possible D gene is TRBD1 (5 bases). Germline V lookup: CDR1 SGHVS, CDR2 FQNEAQ. This CDR3 spans 14 amino acids. V lost 5 bases and J 3 bases, leaving 13 bases between the germline ends. The CDR3 protein is CASSHSRVKETQYF. As DNA, the CDR3 is TGTGCCAGCAGCCACTCCAGGGTGAAAGAGACCCAGTACTTC.

This chain links TRBV6-5 with TRBJ1-1, with 8 nucleotides matching TRBD1. Per germline, CDR1 MNHEY and CDR2 SVGAGI. V lost 4 bases and J lost 0; bases outside the gene matches: 4. The CDR3 covers 15 residues. The CDR3 here is CASSLDRVLNTEAFF. The CDR3 nucleotides are TGTGCCAGCAGTTTGGACAGGGTCTTGAACACTGAAGCTTTCTTT.

This clonotype was found a few times. The chain is built from TRBV4-2 and TRBJ2-1; 15 nucleotides line up with TRBD2. From germline, CDR1 is LGHNA and CDR2 YNFKEQ. The CDR3 extends over 18 amino acids. V lost 4 bases and J lost 1; bases outside the gene matches: 5. The CDR3 spells CASSPRTSGGGSYNEQFF. Written as DNA, the CDR3 is TGTGCCAGCAGCCCCCGGACTAGCGGGGGGGGATCCTACAATGAGCAGTTCTTC.

The rearrangement uses TRBV19 and TRBJ2-5; no clear D. The CDR3 is 14 amino acids. Germline assignment: CDR1 LNHDA and CDR2 SQIVND (reference sequence). V was shortened by 1 base and J by 1 base, with 7 bases between the two germline ends. In DNA, the CDR3 is TGTGCCAGTAGTATAGTGCCGGGCCAAGAGACCCAGTACTTC. Its translation: CASSIVPGQETQYF.

The chain links TRBV20-1 to TRBJ2-3; D gene unclear. Trimming stripped 3 bases from V and 0 bases from J, with 7 bases between. The CDR3 is 13 residues long. Germline V gives CDR1 DFQATT, CDR2 SNEGSKA (reference sequence). CDR3 residues: CSASADSTDTQYF. The CDR3, as DNA: TGCAGTGCTAGTGCCGACAGCACAGATACGCAGTATTTT.

There are a few counts of this clonotype. This sequence joins TRBV10-3 and TRBJ1-5, with TRBD1 matching 11 bases. The CDR3 loop spans 15 amino acids. J was trimmed by 3 bases and V by 4 bases; bases with no gene match: 2. Germline CDR1 and CDR2: ENHRY and SYGVKD. The CDR3 sequence: CAISGDRGINQPQHF. CDR3 nucleotide sequence: TGTGCCATCAGTGGGGACAGGGGGATCAATCAGCCCCAGCATTTT.

The chain employs TRBV28 and TRBJ2-7; D is unresolved. Germline lookup yields CDR1 MDHEN and CDR2 SYDVKM. The V end lost 7 bases, the J end lost 3 bases, and 13 bases lay between the germline ends. The CDR3 totals 13 residues. CDR3 coding DNA: TGTGCCAGCACCGCAATGACGGACTACGAGCAGTACTTC. It specifies CASTAMTDYEQYF.

This chain uses TRBV24-1 with TRBJ2-5, with 7 bases aligning to TRBD1. CDR1 KGHDR and CDR2 SFDVKD come from the germline V gene. There are 16 residues in the CDR3. Unmatched junction bases numbered 6, after V lost 3 bases and J lost 0 bases. The chain's CDR3 is CATSDLGQNNQETQYF. The CDR3 bases are TGTGCCACCAGTGATCTGGGACAGAATAACCAAGAGACCCAGTACTTC.